This T cell receptor beta chain was obtained from a study of blood T cell repertoires in COVID-19. Study details: Specimens from acute and convalescent COVID-19 originated in the United States, Italy and Spain. The cDNA or gDNA used as material had been derived from T cells, B-cell-depleted T cells, or PBMCs.

Authors' methods: How many nucleated cells were present was estimated from reference gene primer amplification. Assay: immunoSEQ multiplex PCR; the TCRdb copy retains only in-frame clones and omits some. V, J and clone size are taken as reported in that table, and D and trimming were inferred from the DNA itself. The repertoire holds approximately 320,000 clones, with approximately 89% as singletons. The Seattle site enrolled patients during active infection and followed them longitudinally. The V and J ends lost 6 bases and 3 bases respectively, with 18 bases between them. Germline CDR1 reads LNHNV; CDR2 reads YYDKDF (reference sequence). The CDR3 runs 15 residues. This clone was recorded once.

The rearrangement joins TRBV15 to TRBJ2-7; tentatively, D is TRBD2 (6 bases). The material sequenced was peripheral blood. The source of this sequence is a woman in her 30s with COVID-19, enrolled during active disease. In DNA, the CDR3 is TGTGCCACCAGAGGGACTGGACGGGGAAGCTACGAGCAGTACTTC. As protein: CATRGTGRGSYEQYF.